This T cell receptor (beta chain) was recorded in a study of PD-1 blockade in mismatch repair-deficient tumors. About the research overall: All were previously treated, progressing patients with 12 mismatch repair-deficient cancer types.

Whole-study findings and limits: Tumor-resident clones, often absent from pretreatment blood, expanded after pembrolizumab and then contracted.

To note about this clone: As yet, its antigen is unknown.

TCRdb's copy holds only in-frame clones and misses some; the assay was immunoSEQ multiplex PCR. The data contain about 68,000 clones, approximately 78% of them singletons. The germline V and J ends were trimmed by 3 bases and 1 base, with 9 bases remaining between them. The CDR3 consists of 14 residues. Per germline, CDR1 SGHTA and CDR2 FQGNSA. This receptor was identified in an adult with mismatch repair-deficient cancer. This specimen consisted of peripheral blood, obtained 2 weeks after starting pembrolizumab. The chain uses TRBV7-2 and TRBJ1-1; perhaps TRBD1 as D (5 bases). The CDR3, as DNA: TGTGCCAGCAGCTTGGCAGGGAGGAACACTGAAGCTTTCTTT. Protein sequence: CASSLAGRNTEAFF.